A single sample is the source of the 26 T cell receptor beta chains below, sequenced in a study of blood T cells in healthy people across ages. Primers used in a second PCR of roughly 6 to 11 cycles were a sample-barcoded 5' primer and a J-beta primer mix. TCRdb reanalysed the 5' RACE reads using MiXCR and keeps one entry per CDR3 protein. This sample yields more than 1.4 million distinct CDR3 sequences, of which around 42% are seen a single time; around 8% belongs to the top ten. Sequencing was done on a sample of blood. The receptors were gathered from a woman aged 18-29 years in good health.

The chain couples TRBV2 to TRBJ2-7, with 8 bases fitting TRBD2. From germline, CDR1 is SNHLY and CDR2 FYNNEI. CDR3 length: 17 amino acids. V shed 5 bases, J shed 4 bases, and the junction held 16 bases outside the gene matches. This CDR3 reads CASSYPSREGAWYEQYF. In nucleotides, the CDR3 is TGTGCCAGCAGTTACCCTAGTCGGGAGGGCGCCTGGTACGAGCAGTACTTC.

The V gene is TRBV7-9, the J gene TRBJ2-1; no clear D. Deletions cut 8 bases from V and 6 bases from J, with 17 bases between. The CDR3 length is 14 residues. Germline loops: CDR1 SEHNR, CDR2 FQNEAQ (reference sequence). The CDR3 reads CASVRGGPLNEQFF. CDR3 bases: TGTGCCAGCGTTAGAGGCGGACCACTCAATGAGCAGTTCTTC.

Only one count was recorded for this clonotype. The chain joins TRBV19 to TRBJ1-5; D gene ambiguous. CDR1 is LNHDA, CDR2 SQIVND, per germline (reference sequence). The CDR3 has 13 residues. Trimming took off 7 bases at V and 7 bases at J, with 14 bases between the two ends. CDR3 nucleotides: TGTGCCAGTAATCAGCACCAAGCACAGCCCCAGCATTTT. Translation: CASNQHQAQPQHF. The full variable domain, completed using reference TRBV19 and TRBJ1-5, is DGGITQSPKYLFRKEGQNVTLSCEQNLNHDAMYWYRQDPGQGLRLIYYSQIVNDFQKGDIAEGYSVSREKKESFPLTVTSAQKNPTAFYLCASNQHQAQPQHFGDGTRLSIL.

This clonotype was recorded a few times. This chain links TRBV7-7 with TRBJ1-2, with D unresolved. Trimming removed 5 bases from V and 8 bases from J, with 18 bases in between. Germline CDR1 and CDR2: SSHAT and FNYEAQ (reference sequence). The CDR3 sequence is 14 residues long. DNA for the CDR3: TGTGCCAGCAGCCCTCTACGTGCGGAGGCAGGCTACACCTTC. This translates into CASSPLRAEAGYTF. Looking up the rest from reference TRBV7-7 and TRBJ1-2 gives the full variable domain: GAGVSQSPRYKVTKRGQDVTLRCDPISSHATLYWYQQALGQGPEFLTYFNYEAQPDKSGLPSDRFSAERPEGSISTLTIQRTEQRDSAMYRCASSPLRAEAGYTFGSGTRLTVV.

The chain recombines TRBV6-6 with TRBJ2-1, with no clear D. Between the trimmed V and J ends, which lost 6 bases and 7 bases, there was a span of 19 bases. The CDR3 length is 15 residues. The germline V gene has CDR1 MNHNY and CDR2 SVGAGI (reference sequence). CDR3 protein: CASRPHLPDVNEQFF. CDR3 DNA: TGTGCCAGCAGACCCCATCTGCCGGACGTAAATGAGCAGTTCTTC.

This clonotype was picked up a small number of times. This chain connects TRBV7-3 to TRBJ2-1, with 13 bases lining up with TRBD2. J lost 4 bases, V lost 3 bases, and 3 bases had no gene match. Germline CDR1 is SGHTA and CDR2 is FQGTGA. The CDR3 totals 16 residues. In nucleotides, the CDR3 is TGTGCCAGCAGCTTTAAGGGACTAGCGGGGTACAATGAGCAGTTCTTC. It encodes CASSFKGLAGYNEQFF.

This clonotype appeared a few times. The CDR3 nucleotides are TGTGCCAGCAGCCAAGATCGGGGGGCCTGGGTAGCTTTCTTT. Protein product: CASSQDRGAWVAFF. This sequence joins TRBV4-2 and TRBJ1-1; a weak D match, TRBD1 (6 bases). Looked up from germline, CDR1 is LGHNA and CDR2 is YNFKEQ. CDR3 length equals 14 residues. The V and J ends lost 0 bases and 10 bases respectively, with 15 bases between them.

The chain uses TRBV7-9 and TRBJ2-7; TRBD2 is a possible D gene (5 bases). Germline-derived CDR1 and CDR2 are SEHNR and FQNEAQ (reference sequence). This CDR3 has 16 residues. Trimming removed 5 bases at V and 2 bases at J, with 19 bases between. CDR3 protein: CASSKGGGLGPYEQYF. DNA for the CDR3: TGTGCCAGCAGCAAAGGCGGTGGACTCGGACCCTACGAGCAGTACTTC.

The chain combines TRBV12-3 or TRBV12-4 with TRBJ2-5; D is perhaps TRBD1 (7 bases). The CDR3 sequence is 15 residues long. Trimming shortened V by 5 bases and J by 2 bases, and 15 bases separated the two germline ends. Written as DNA, the CDR3 is TGTGCCAGCAGTACGGCGACAGGGAGGCAAGAGACCCAGTACTTC. Protein: CASSTATGRQETQYF.

The count of this clonotype is one. The chain has TRBV3-1 and TRBJ2-7, with a possible D match to TRBD1 (6 bases). The CDR3 loop spans 14 amino acids. V dropped 0 bases and J dropped 5 bases, with 11 bases sitting between them. Germline V gives CDR1 LGHDT, CDR2 YNNKEL (reference sequence). As DNA, the CDR3 is TGTGCCAGCAGCCAAGACTCAGGGGCAGACGAGCAGTACTTC. This translates into CASSQDSGADEQYF.

The CDR3 coding sequence is TGTGCCAGCAGTTTACTTTACTCTAGCGGGCTACGTGAGCAGTACTTC. Encoded protein: CASSLLYSSGLREQYF. J is TRBJ2-5 and V is TRBV27, with 8 bases matching TRBD2. CDR3 size: 16 residues. V was clipped by 2 bases and J by 11 bases; unmatched bases: 16. Per germline, CDR1 MNHEY and CDR2 SMNVEV (reference sequence).

The CDR3 DNA reads TGTGCCAGCAGCTTCCGTGATGGCGCAGATACGCAGTATTTT. Translating gives CASSFRDGADTQYF. This sequence joins TRBV7-2 and TRBJ2-3; the D is unclear. Trimming pared 3 bases from V and 4 bases from J, leaving 11 bases between. The length of the CDR3 is 14 residues. In germline, CDR1 is SGHTA, CDR2 FQGNSA.

The chain has TRBV5-8 and TRBJ1-2; 12 bases are shared with TRBD1. The CDR3 is 14 amino acids. With V trimmed by 5 bases and J by 8 bases, 7 bases remained unmatched. Germline V gene lookup returns CDR1 SGHTS and CDR2 YDEGEE. The CDR3 DNA follows: TGTGCCAGCAGGGGGACAGGGGGCAGCAGGGGCTACACCTTC. Translation gives CASRGTGGSRGYTF. The full variable domain, its missing parts supplied by reference TRBV5-8 and TRBJ1-2, is EAGVTQSPTHLIKTRGQQATLRCSPISGHTSVYWYQQALGLGLQFLLWYDEGEERNRGNFPPRFSGRQFPNYSSELNVNALELEDSALYLCASRGTGGSRGYTFGSGTRLTVV.

CDR3 bases: TGCGCCAGCAGCGCGGACAGGGGAACTGGGGCCAACGTCCTGACTTTC. Protein: CASSADRGTGANVLTF. This chain joins TRBV4-3 and TRBJ2-6; 9 bases line up with TRBD1. J lost 2 bases, V lost 5 bases, and 4 bases had no gene match. Germline CDR1 reads LGHNA; CDR2 reads YSLEER. The CDR3 runs to 16 residues.

This chain joins TRBV10-3 and TRBJ2-7, with a possible D match to TRBD1 (6 bases). Trimming took 9 bases from V and 2 from J, leaving 14 bases between them. CDR3 size: 13 residues. Germline V lookup: CDR1 ENHRY, CDR2 SYGVKD. The CDR3 bases are TGTGCCATGAGCTCAGGACAGACCTACGAGCAGTACTTC. This sequence encodes CAMSSGQTYEQYF.

J is TRBJ2-2 and V is TRBV12-3 or TRBV12-4, with 8 bases aligning to TRBD1. J was trimmed by 7 bases and V by 3 bases; bases with no gene match: 7. The CDR3 runs 15 residues. CDR3 loop: CASSFLQGADGELFF. Written as DNA, the CDR3 is TGTGCCAGCAGTTTCTTGCAGGGGGCAGACGGGGAGCTGTTTTTT.

This clonotype came up a few times. V and J are TRBV6-5 and TRBJ1-1; possible D gene TRBD1, 5 bases. The CDR3 is made up of 13 amino acids. The V end lost 2 bases, the J end lost 7 bases, and 11 bases lay between the germline ends. CDR1 MNHEY and CDR2 SVGAGI come from the germline V gene. CDR3 amino acids: CASSYGTADEAFF. CDR3 sequence (DNA): TGTGCCAGCAGTTACGGGACTGCGGATGAAGCTTTCTTT.

This clonotype was observed once. V gene TRBV27 combines with J gene TRBJ2-6; D remains unclear. V shed 7 bases and J shed 1 base, with 8 bases lying between them. Germline V gives CDR1 MNHEY, CDR2 SMNVEV (reference sequence). CDR3 length: 14 residues. This CDR3 reads CASKGSSGANVLTF. CDR3 coding DNA: TGTGCCAGCAAGGGATCATCTGGGGCCAACGTCCTGACTTTC. The entire variable domain, with the rest obtained from reference TRBV27 and TRBJ2-6, is as follows: EAQVTQNPRYLITVTGKKLTVTCSQNMNHEYMSWYRQDPGLGLRQIYYSMNVEVTDKGDVPEGYKVSRKEKRNFPLILESPSPNQTSLYFCASKGSSGANVLTFGAGSRLTVL.

This chain uses TRBV18 with TRBJ2-5; 7 bases are shared with TRBD2. The closer fit of TRBJ2-4 to the DNA end suggests the J call may be wrong. This CDR3 is built from 17 residues. The germline V gene has CDR1 KGHSH and CDR2 LQKENI. CDR3 loop: CASSPASIRGDGDIQYF. CDR3 bases: TGTGCCAGCTCACCGGCCTCCATTCGGGGGGATGGAGACATTCAGTACTTC.

The V call is TRBV7-2, the J call TRBJ2-1, with D possibly being TRBD2 (6 bases). The CDR3 is 15 amino acids. CDR1 and CDR2 (germline): SGHTA, FQGNSA. V was trimmed by 1 base and J by 4 bases, leaving 11 bases between them. The CDR3 nucleotides are TGTGCCAGCAGCTTAGGCGGGGCCAATTACAATGAGCAGTTCTTC. It codes for CASSLGGANYNEQFF.

This clonotype was counted once. The J gene is TRBJ2-3, the V gene TRBV20-1; D perhaps matches TRBD1 (5 bases). Germline V CDR1 and CDR2: DFQATT, SNEGSKA (reference sequence). The CDR3 runs to 10 residues. With 6 bases removed from V and 9 bases from J, the gap between germline ends came to 10 bases. The CDR3 DNA is TGCAGTGCCCAGGGTTCGACGCAGTATTTT. Translating it yields CSAQGSTQYF.

This clonotype was found a few times. The V gene is TRBV2, the J gene TRBJ2-3; 8 bases align to TRBD2. Germline V gives CDR1 SNHLY, CDR2 FYNNEI. This CDR3 contains 16 residues. Trimming removed 3 bases from V and 2 bases from J; junction bases left unmatched: 7. As DNA, the CDR3 is TGTGCCAGCAGTGAGCGGCTAGCGGGTATCACAGATACGCAGTATTTT. It translates to CASSERLAGITDTQYF.

Only one count was recorded for this clonotype. A read error may account for a junction end that differs from germline. The chain recombines TRBV6-5 with TRBJ2-5, with 7 bases fitting TRBD2. The CDR3 spans 17 residues. CDR1 and CDR2 from the germline V gene are MNHEY and SVGAGI. CDR3 DNA sequence: TGTGCCAGCAGTCACTCCTCACTAGCGCCAGGGTGGGAGACCCAGTACTTC. Protein product: CASSHSSLAPGWETQYF.

This chain connects TRBV20-1 to TRBJ2-5; D might be TRBD1 (5 bases). Trimming stripped 8 bases from V and 7 bases from J, with 17 bases between. This CDR3 comprises 12 residues. Germline CDR1 and CDR2: DFQATT and SNEGSKA (reference sequence). The chain's CDR3 is CSSNIREGTQYF. The CDR3 DNA sequence: TGCAGTAGCAATATCAGGGAAGGGACCCAGTACTTC.

This clonotype was seen a handful of times. This chain links TRBV20-1 with TRBJ1-2; TRBD1 is a possible D gene (5 bases). Trimming pared 2 bases from V and 4 bases from J, leaving 14 bases between. The CDR3 spans 14 residues. In germline, CDR1 is DFQATT, CDR2 SNEGSKA (reference sequence). The CDR3 region is CSARLAGTGYGYTF. CDR3 coding DNA: TGCAGTGCTAGATTGGCAGGGACGGGCTATGGCTACACCTTC.

V gene TRBV10-3 combines with J gene TRBJ2-1; TRBD1 agrees at 8 bases. The CDR3 loop spans 12 amino acids. Germline CDR1 ENHRY, CDR2 SYGVKD. Trimming at V came to 7 bases and at J to 15 bases, leaving 11 bases not matched to a gene. DNA of the CDR3: TGTGCCATCACCAAGGACAGGGAAGATTGGTTCTTC. Translation: CAITKDREDWFF.